This T cell receptor (beta chain) is drawn from a study of read filtering for tumor transcriptome and immune sequencing. Whole-study results and caveats: Without single-read clonotypes, shared clonotype proportions correlated more between IR-seq and RNA-seq.

The CDR3 covers 13 residues. Deletions cut 3 bases from V and 1 base from J, with 9 bases between. CDR1 is SQVTM and CDR2 is ANQGSEA in the germline V gene. This clonotype was observed at least ten times. As yet, its antigen is unknown. The library was built from 400 ng RNA with molecular barcoded adaptors for alpha/delta and beta/gamma chains. TCRdb reanalysed the reads using MiXCR and keeps one entry per CDR3 protein. The table records roughly 90,000 distinct CDR3 sequences, over 9% of them present only once. Sampling of bone marrow took place during active disease in every patient. The J gene is TRBJ1-1, the V gene TRBV29-1; unclear D gene. Sequences were obtained from a population of CD138-negative cells sorted from bone marrow. The source of this sequence is a donor at least 40 years old with multiple myeloma. The CDR3 spells CSVDKDSNTEAFF. The CDR3 DNA follows: TGCAGCGTTGATAAGGATTCGAACACTGAAGCTTTCTTT.